This entry lists 10 T cell receptor beta chains sequenced from one sample in a study of cytomegalovirus exposure and HLA in healthy donors. PCR amplification relied on 60 Vbeta primers (plus 13 Jbeta primers). The assay was immunoSEQ multiplex PCR, and TCRdb's table has in-frame clones only and misses some. Of 270,000 or so clones listed, 75% to 90% are singletons. The source material was PBMCs. These receptors were obtained from a man aged 40-49 years in good health and CMV-seropositive.

The V and J genes are TRBV29-1 and TRBJ1-1, with D tentatively TRBD1 (6 bases). Looked up from germline, CDR1 is SQVTM and CDR2 is ANQGSEA. The CDR3 has 14 residues. Trimming cost V 1 base and J 4 bases, with 13 bases left between them. CDR3 DNA sequence: TGCAGCGTTGAAGTACGCCTCAGGGGCACTGAAGCTTTCTTT. Translation gives CSVEVRLRGTEAFF.

V and J are TRBV7-9 and TRBJ1-5, with D perhaps matching TRBD1 (5 bases). Germline V gene lookup returns CDR1 SEHNR and CDR2 FQNEAQ (reference sequence). This CDR3 comprises 13 residues. The V end lost 5 bases, the J end lost 6 bases, and 11 bases lay between the germline ends. The CDR3 sequence is CASSRDGGQPQHF. The CDR3 DNA reads as TGTGCCAGCAGCCGGGACGGGGGTCAGCCCCAGCATTTT.

The chain couples TRBV28 to TRBJ1-5; D unresolved. V dropped 6 bases and J dropped 2 bases, with 11 bases sitting between them. Germline V gene lookup returns CDR1 MDHEN and CDR2 SYDVKM. The CDR3 is 14 residues long. The CDR3 protein is CASRPESGNQPQHF. The CDR3 DNA is TGTGCCAGCAGACCGGAGTCCGGCAATCAGCCCCAGCATTTT.

The V and J genes are TRBV28 and TRBJ2-3; maybe TRBD2 (5 bases). The CDR3 extends over 15 amino acids. The germline CDR1 and CDR2 sequences are MDHEN and SYDVKM. V dropped 3 bases and J dropped 4 bases, with 14 bases sitting between them. The CDR3, as DNA: TGTGCCAGCAGTTTCCCGAGAAACGGGGCAGATACGCAGTATTTT. Translating it yields CASSFPRNGADTQYF. The complete variable domain, with remaining parts taken from reference TRBV28 and TRBJ2-3, reads DVKVTQSSRYLVKRTGEKVFLECVQDMDHENMFWYRQDPGLGLRLIYFSYDVKMKEKGDIPEGYSVSREKKERFSLILESASTNQTSMYLCASSFPRNGADTQYFGPGTRLTVL.

The V gene is TRBV2, the J gene TRBJ2-7; 8 nucleotides line up with TRBD2. Unmatched junction bases numbered 8, after V lost 7 bases and J lost 0 bases. Germline V gene sequence: CDR1 SNHLY, CDR2 FYNNEI. The CDR3 spans 15 residues. DNA for the CDR3: TGTGCCAGCACACGGGGGGGGACTAGCTCCTACGAGCAGTACTTC. This encodes CASTRGGTSSYEQYF. Based on the CDR3 plus reference TRBV2 and TRBJ2-7, the full variable domain is EPEVTQTPSHQVTQMGQEVILRCVPISNHLYFYWYRQILGQKVEFLVSFYNNEISEKSEIFDDQFSVERPDGSNFTLKIRSTKLEDSAMYFCASTRGGTSSYEQYFGPGTRLTVT.

This clone was counted a single time. The chain carries TRBV10-2 and TRBJ2-7; 9 bases fit TRBD1. J was trimmed by 5 bases and V by 6 bases; bases with no gene match: 5. Germline V lookup: CDR1 WSHSY, CDR2 SAAADI. The CDR3 covers 13 residues. CDR3 loop: CASRYTGGHEQYF. Written as DNA, the CDR3 is TGCGCCAGCAGGTACACAGGGGGCCACGAGCAGTACTTC.

This clone showed up just a few times. The J gene is TRBJ1-2, the V gene TRBV2; D is ambiguous. Germline CDR1 is SNHLY and CDR2 is FYNNEI. This CDR3 has 14 amino acids. V lost 2 bases to trimming and J lost 0 bases, with 7 bases between them. CDR3 DNA: TGTGCCAGCAGTGAACGGGGAGCTAACTATGGCTACACCTTC. Protein: CASSERGANYGYTF.

The chain has TRBV7-9 and TRBJ2-7; 10 bases are shared with TRBD2. J was trimmed by 2 bases and V by 1 base; bases with no gene match: 5. The germline V gene encodes CDR1 SEHNR and CDR2 FQNEAQ (reference sequence). The CDR3 extends over 16 amino acids. CDR3 loop: CASSLEAGGLTYEQYF. The DNA of the CDR3 is TGTGCCAGCAGCTTAGAAGCGGGAGGGCTCACCTACGAGCAGTACTTC.

V is TRBV29-1 and J is TRBJ2-5, with D hard to call. V lost 5 bases, J lost 5 bases, and 15 bases lay in between. From germline, CDR1 is SQVTM and CDR2 ANQGSEA. The CDR3 is 13 residues long. The CDR3: CSVLGWAEETQYF. CDR3 in DNA: TGCAGCGTTCTTGGGTGGGCCGAGGAGACCCAGTACTTC.

The chain employs TRBV11-1 and TRBJ2-1; TRBD2 agrees at 13 bases. The V gene end was trimmed by 5 bases and the J gene end by 5 bases; junction bases not matched to a gene: 3. Germline assignment: CDR1 SGHAT and CDR2 FQDESV (reference sequence). The CDR3 loop spans 15 amino acids. The CDR3 nucleotides read TGTGCCAGCAGCCTGACTAGCGGGAGGCACAATGAGCAGTTCTTC. Protein sequence: CASSLTSGRHNEQFF.